Each of the 4 T cell receptor beta chains below was sequenced from the same sample in a study of coeliac disease. The table came from immunoSEQ multiplex PCR; TCRdb's copy has only in-frame clones and leaves some out. The table has roughly 4,200 clones, around 60% seen once; the top ten hold approximately 23%. The sequencing sample was made of lymphocytes from the gut lamina propria. The receptors were sampled from a woman in her thirties without celiac disease.

CDR3 sequence: CASSLLSSGGRVETQYF. CDR3 coding DNA: TGTGCCAGCAGCTTATTGTCCAGCGGGGGCAGGGTGGAGACCCAGTACTTC. V usage is TRBV7-2 and J usage is TRBJ2-5, with TRBD2 identical over 8 bases. The length of the CDR3 is 17 residues. V lost 2 bases, J lost 5 bases, and 13 bases stayed unmatched. The germline CDR1 and CDR2 sequences are SGHTA and FQGNSA. Full variable domain (missing parts from reference TRBV7-2 and TRBJ2-5): GAGVSQSPSNKVTEKGKDVELRCDPISGHTALYWYRQSLGQGLEFLIYFQGNSAPDKSGLPSDRFSAERTGGSVSTLTIQRTQQEDSAVYLCASSLLSSGGRVETQYFGPGTRLLVL.

The V call is TRBV27, the J call TRBJ2-1; the match to TRBD2 covers 16 bases. Trimming at V came to 7 bases and at J to 7 bases, leaving 1 base not matched to a gene. CDR3 length equals 14 residues. The germline V gene has CDR1 MNHEY and CDR2 SMNVEV (reference sequence). CDR3 sequence (DNA): TGTGCCAGCAAGGGACTAGCGGGGGGGAATGAGCAGTTCTTC. Protein product: CASKGLAGGNEQFF.

This clone was seen a few times. V and J are TRBV7-8 and TRBJ1-2, with D possibly being TRBD1 (6 bases). Per germline, CDR1 SGHVS and CDR2 FQNEAQ. This CDR3 is 14 amino acids long. Trimming took 1 base from V and 5 from J, leaving 11 bases between them. The CDR3 bases are TGTGCCAGCAGCTTAGAGGCAGGGGTTTATGGCTACACCTTC. This sequence encodes CASSLEAGVYGYTF.

This sequence joins TRBV28 and TRBJ1-1, with D possibly matching TRBD1 (5 bases). The V gene lost 6 bases and the J gene lost 0 bases, with 11 bases spanning the gap. Germline V gene data show CDR1 as MDHEN and CDR2 as SYDVKM. The CDR3 extends over 14 amino acids. The CDR3 DNA reads as TGTGCCAGCAGCCCCGGACAAATGAACACTGAAGCTTTCTTT. The encoded protein is CASSPGQMNTEAFF.